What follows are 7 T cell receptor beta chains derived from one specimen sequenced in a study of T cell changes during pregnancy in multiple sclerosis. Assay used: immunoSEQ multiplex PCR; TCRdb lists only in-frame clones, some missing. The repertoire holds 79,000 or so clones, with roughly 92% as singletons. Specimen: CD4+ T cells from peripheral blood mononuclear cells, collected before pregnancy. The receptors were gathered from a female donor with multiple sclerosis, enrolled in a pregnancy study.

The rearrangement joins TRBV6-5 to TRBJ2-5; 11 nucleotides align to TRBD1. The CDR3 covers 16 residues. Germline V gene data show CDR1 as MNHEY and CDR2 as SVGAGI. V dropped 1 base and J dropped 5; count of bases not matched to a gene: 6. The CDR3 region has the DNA TGTGCCAGCAGTTACTTCGGACAGGGGGCTGGTGAGACCCAGTACTTC. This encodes CASSYFGQGAGETQYF.

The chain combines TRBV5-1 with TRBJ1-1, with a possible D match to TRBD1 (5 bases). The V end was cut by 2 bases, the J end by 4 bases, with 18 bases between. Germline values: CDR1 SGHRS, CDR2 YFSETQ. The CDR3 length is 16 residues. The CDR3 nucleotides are TGCGCCAGCAGCTTTTTTGGGGGGGATCACAGCACTGAAGCTTTCTTT. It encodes CASSFFGGDHSTEAFF.

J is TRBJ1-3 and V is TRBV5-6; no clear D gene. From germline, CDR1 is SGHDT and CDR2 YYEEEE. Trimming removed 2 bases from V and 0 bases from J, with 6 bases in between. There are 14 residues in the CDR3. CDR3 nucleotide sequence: TGTGCCAGCAGCTTCTCGAGCTCTGGAAACACCATATATTTT. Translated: CASSFSSSGNTIYF.

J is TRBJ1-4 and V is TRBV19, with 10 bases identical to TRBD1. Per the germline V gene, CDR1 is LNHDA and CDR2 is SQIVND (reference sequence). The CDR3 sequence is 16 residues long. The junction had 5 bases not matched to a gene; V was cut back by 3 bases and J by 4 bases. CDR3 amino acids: CASSMETGGNNEKLFF. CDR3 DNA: TGTGCCAGTAGTATGGAGACAGGGGGCAATAATGAAAAACTGTTTTTT.

The CDR3 reads CSVVNLYQETQYF. DNA of the CDR3: TGCAGCGTTGTGAACTTGTACCAAGAGACCCAGTACTTC. The V call is TRBV29-1, the J call TRBJ2-5; D ambiguous. Trimming shortened V by 4 bases and J by 0 bases, and 9 bases separated the two germline ends. The CDR3 consists of 13 residues. Germline assignment: CDR1 SQVTM and CDR2 ANQGSEA.

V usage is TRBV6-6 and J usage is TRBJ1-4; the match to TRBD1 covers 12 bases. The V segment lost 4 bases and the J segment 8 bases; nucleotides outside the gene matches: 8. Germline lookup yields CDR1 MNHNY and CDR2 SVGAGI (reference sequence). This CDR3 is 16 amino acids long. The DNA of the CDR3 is TGTGCCAGCAGTTTTGCCGCCGGGACAGGGGGCGAAAAACTGTTTTTT. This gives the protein CASSFAAGTGGEKLFF.

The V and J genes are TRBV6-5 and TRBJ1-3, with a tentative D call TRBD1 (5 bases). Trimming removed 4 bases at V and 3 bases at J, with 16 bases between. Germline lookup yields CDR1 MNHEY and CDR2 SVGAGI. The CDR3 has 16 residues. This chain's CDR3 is CASSSKGVSGGNTIYF. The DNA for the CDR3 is TGTGCCAGCAGTTCAAAAGGGGTGTCGGGTGGAAACACCATATATTTT.